The 30 T cell receptor beta chains below come from one sample, sequenced in a study of T cell responses to AZD1222 COVID-19 vaccine. Method: immunoSEQ multiplex PCR; TCRdb's copy keeps in-frame clones and lacks some. The data hold roughly 120,000 clones, with roughly 89% observed a single time. Source: peripheral blood, taken 28 days after the second AZD1222 dose. The source is an adult who received the AZD1222 COVID-19 vaccine.

This chain connects TRBV4-1 to TRBJ2-1; TRBD2 is a possible D gene (7 bases). Germline CDR1 reads MGHRA; CDR2 reads YSYEKL. Trimming took 3 bases from V and 0 from J, leaving 15 bases between them. The CDR3 extends over 17 amino acids. The CDR3 reads CASSQALRGGSYNEQFF. CDR3 sequence (DNA): TGCGCCAGCAGCCAGGCCCTGAGGGGGGGCTCCTACAATGAGCAGTTCTTC.

V gene TRBV11-3 combines with J gene TRBJ2-2; possible D gene TRBD1, 5 bases. V was pared by 0 bases and J by 6 bases, with 8 bases between. The germline V gene has CDR1 SGHNT and CDR2 YENEEA. The CDR3 runs to 14 residues. CDR3 sequence: CASSLEGEAGELFF. In nucleotides, the CDR3 is TGTGCCAGCAGCTTAGAAGGGGAAGCCGGGGAGCTGTTTTTT.

This chain links TRBV30 with TRBJ2-2; a weak D match, TRBD2 (7 bases). V was cut by 8 bases and J by 0 bases, with 16 bases left in between. The CDR3 spans 15 residues. Germline CDR1 GTSNPN, CDR2 SVGIG (reference sequence). CDR3 DNA: TGTGCCCGGACTAGTCAGGGGACGAACACCGGGGAGCTGTTTTTT. This sequence encodes CARTSQGTNTGELFF.

V and J are TRBV5-1 and TRBJ2-7; no clear D gene. Germline CDR1 is SGHRS and CDR2 is YFSETQ. V shed 2 bases and J shed 3 bases, with 9 bases lying between them. This CDR3 region has 13 residues. For the CDR3, the DNA is TGCGCCAGCAGCTTCACTAAAGACTACGAGCAGTACTTC. The encoded protein is CASSFTKDYEQYF.

The CDR3 region is CASSHDSYEQYF. In nucleotides, the CDR3 is TGTGCCAGCAGCCATGACAGCTACGAGCAGTACTTC. The chain combines TRBV5-6 with TRBJ2-7, with D possibly being TRBD1 (5 bases). Germline assignment: CDR1 SGHDT and CDR2 YYEEEE. The CDR3 totals 12 residues. V lost 4 bases, J lost 3 bases, and 8 bases lay in between.

This clone was detected once. The rearrangement uses TRBV27 and TRBJ1-6, with D perhaps TRBD1 (5 bases). The CDR3 has 17 residues. With 5 bases removed from V and 7 bases from J, the gap between germline ends came to 21 bases. Germline V gene data show CDR1 as MNHEY and CDR2 as SMNVEV (reference sequence). Here the CDR3 DNA reads TGTGCCAGCAGTCAAAGTTACGGGGCAAGATACAATTCACCCCTCCACTTT. It translates to CASSQSYGARYNSPLHF.

The chain carries TRBV5-6 and TRBJ1-5, with 12 bases that match TRBD1. This CDR3 region has 14 residues. V gave up 3 bases and J gave up 9 bases; unmatched junction bases: 4. CDR1 is SGHDT and CDR2 is YYEEEE in the germline V gene. The CDR3 here is CASSYGTGGRPQHF. DNA for the CDR3: TGTGCCAGCAGCTACGGGACAGGGGGCCGGCCCCAGCATTTT.

The chain couples TRBV7-9 to TRBJ2-1, with TRBD2 matching over 13 bases. V gave up 3 bases and J gave up 4 bases; unmatched junction bases: 3. Germline V gives CDR1 SEHNR, CDR2 FQNEAQ (reference sequence). The CDR3 is 16 amino acids. The CDR3 bases are TGTGCCAGCAGCTTGGGACTAGCGGGGATTTACAATGAGCAGTTCTTC. It specifies CASSLGLAGIYNEQFF.

V usage is TRBV7-8 and J usage is TRBJ2-7; perhaps TRBD1 as D (6 bases). Germline values: CDR1 SGHVS, CDR2 FQNEAQ. This CDR3 has 17 amino acids. V gave up 1 base and J gave up 5 bases, with 21 bases separating them. The CDR3, as DNA: TGTGCCAGCAGCTTAGTTGGGGGCCCCTCATCGGCTAACGAGCAGTACTTC. This encodes CASSLVGGPSSANEQYF.

This clone showed up just once. This rearrangement joins TRBV18 to TRBJ1-2; 7 nucleotides line up with TRBD1. J gave up 6 bases and V 0 bases, and 7 bases lay outside the gene matches. The CDR3 length is 15 residues. The germline V gene has CDR1 KGHSH and CDR2 LQKENI. CDR3 coding DNA: TGTGCCAGCTCACCACCGAACAGGGGTCGGGATGGCTACACCTTC. Translating gives CASSPPNRGRDGYTF. The full variable domain, with the rest looked up from reference TRBV18 and TRBJ1-2, is NAGVMQNPRHLVRRRGQEARLRCSPMKGHSHVYWYRQLPEEGLKFMVYLQKENIIDESGMPKERFSAEFPKEGPSILRIQQVVRGDSAAYFCASSPPNRGRDGYTFGSGTRLTVV.

This chain joins TRBV24-1 and TRBJ1-6; no reliable D call. Trimming left V 0 bases short and J 1 base short, with 12 bases between. Germline CDR1 reads KGHDR; CDR2 reads SFDVKD. The CDR3 runs to 18 residues. The CDR3 DNA is TGTGCCACCAGTGATTTGGTTTATGGAGGTTCCTATAATTCACCCCTCCACTTT. Translating gives CATSDLVYGGSYNSPLHF.

The gene calls are TRBV5-5 and TRBJ1-2; 12 bases map to TRBD1. V shed 2 bases and J 4 bases; nucleotides not matched to a gene: 12. Germline assignment: CDR1 SGHKS and CDR2 YYEKEE (reference sequence). This CDR3 contains 18 residues. The chain's CDR3 is CASSFGPGQGALVYGYTF. The CDR3 nucleotides read TGTGCCAGCAGCTTTGGACCGGGACAGGGGGCCCTTGTCTATGGCTACACCTTC.

V is TRBV9 and J is TRBJ1-2; 8 bases align to TRBD1. Germline CDR1 reads SGDLS; CDR2 reads YYNGEE. The length of the CDR3 is 14 residues. V dropped 2 bases and J dropped 2; count of bases not matched to a gene: 2. DNA of the CDR3: TGTGCCAGCAGCGTCGACAGGGGAAACTATGGCTACACCTTC. Translating gives CASSVDRGNYGYTF.

The CDR3: CASSPGRGTNEKLFF. CDR3 nucleotide sequence: TGTGCCAGCTCACCAGGAAGGGGTACTAATGAAAAACTGTTTTTT. The J gene is TRBJ1-4, the V gene TRBV18; a weak D match, TRBD1 (5 bases). The CDR3 contains 15 residues. Trimming cost V 2 bases and J 2 bases, with 9 bases left between them. The germline V gene has CDR1 KGHSH and CDR2 LQKENI. Variable domain in full (rest from reference TRBV18 and TRBJ1-4): NAGVMQNPRHLVRRRGQEARLRCSPMKGHSHVYWYRQLPEEGLKFMVYLQKENIIDESGMPKERFSAEFPKEGPSILRIQQVVRGDSAAYFCASSPGRGTNEKLFFGSGTQLSVL.

The CDR3 coding sequence is TGTGCCAGCAGCCCAACTCTGGCGGGAGATAGCCCCGGGGAGCTGTTTTTT. It yields the protein CASSPTLAGDSPGELFF. This sequence joins TRBV7-8 and TRBJ2-2; 7 nucleotides match TRBD2. This CDR3 spans 17 amino acids. The J segment lost 6 bases and the V segment lost 5 bases, leaving 15 bases of the junction unmatched. CDR1 is SGHVS, CDR2 FQNEAQ, per germline. Supplemented by reference TRBV7-8 and TRBJ2-2, the full variable domain reads GAGVSQSPRYKVAKRGQDVALRCDPISGHVSLFWYQQALGQGPEFLTYFQNEAQLDKSGLPSDRFFAERPEGSVSTLKIQRTQQEDSAVYLCASSPTLAGDSPGELFFGEGSRLTVL.

The chain has TRBV27 and TRBJ1-1; D remains unclear. The length of the CDR3 is 12 residues. Trimming cost V 8 bases and J 4 bases, with 11 bases left between them. Germline CDR1 is MNHEY and CDR2 is SMNVEV (reference sequence). Written as DNA, the CDR3 is TGTGCCAGCCGCGATCAGAGCACTGAAGCTTTCTTT. Its protein is CASRDQSTEAFF.

To note about this clone: Compared with germline, one end of the junction differs, possibly owing to a read error. This sequence joins TRBV30 and TRBJ2-7; TRBD1 aligns across 9 bases. Looked up from germline, CDR1 is GTSNPN and CDR2 is SVGIG (reference sequence). This CDR3 has 15 residues. The DNA of the CDR3 is TGTGCCTGGACGTTCCAGGGGACAGGGTCCTACGGGCAGTACTTC. Protein product: CAWTFQGTGSYGQYF.

V and J are TRBV12-3 or TRBV12-4 and TRBJ2-2, with TRBD2 identical over 7 bases. The CDR3 length is 12 residues. Losses at the gene ends were 11 bases for V and 4 bases for J; bases not matched to a gene: 4. The CDR3 reads CAWGGSTGELFF. As DNA, the CDR3 is TGTGCCTGGGGGGGGTCCACCGGGGAGCTGTTTTTT.

This clone was picked up one time. V and J are TRBV10-3 and TRBJ1-1; D perhaps matches TRBD1 (6 bases). Germline lookup yields CDR1 ENHRY and CDR2 SYGVKD. The CDR3 runs to 14 residues. The V end was cut by 4 bases, the J end by 0 bases, with 9 bases between. Here the CDR3 reads CAISGTEMNTEAFF. The CDR3 coding sequence is TGTGCCATCAGTGGGACAGAGATGAACACTGAAGCTTTCTTT.

The J gene is TRBJ1-5, the V gene TRBV4-1, with 9 nucleotides matching TRBD1. V shed 1 base, J shed 0 bases, and the junction held 7 bases outside the gene matches. Germline CDR1 is MGHRA and CDR2 is YSYEKL. There are 18 residues in the CDR3. In nucleotides, the CDR3 is TGCGCCAGCAGCCAAGTTTGGGGACAGGGTCTTAGCAATCAGCCCCAGCATTTT. It is translated as CASSQVWGQGLSNQPQHF.

V gene TRBV9 combines with J gene TRBJ2-1; 9 bases map to TRBD1. This CDR3 spans 14 amino acids. Per the germline V gene, CDR1 is SGDLS and CDR2 is YYNGEE. V was clipped by 3 bases and J by 6 bases; unmatched bases: 4. The CDR3 region is CASSAGTGSNEQFF. The DNA for the CDR3 is TGTGCCAGCAGCGCCGGGACAGGGAGCAATGAGCAGTTCTTC.

This chain links TRBV7-9 with TRBJ2-2, with 9 bases that match TRBD1. Trimming took 4 bases from V and 5 from J; bases not matched to a gene: 8. The CDR3 is 16 amino acids. Germline V lookup: CDR1 SEHNR, CDR2 FQNEAQ (reference sequence). The CDR3 loop is CASSSLQGALTGELFF. The CDR3 DNA sequence: TGTGCCAGCAGCTCTTTACAGGGGGCGTTAACCGGGGAGCTGTTTTTT.

J is TRBJ2-5 and V is TRBV7-2, with 7 bases identical to TRBD2. The V segment lost 4 bases and the J segment 5 bases; nucleotides outside the gene matches: 7. Germline values: CDR1 SGHTA, CDR2 FQGNSA. This CDR3 spans 14 amino acids. The CDR3 protein is CASSSGHGGETQYF. The CDR3 nucleotides are TGTGCCAGCAGCTCCGGACACGGGGGGGAGACCCAGTACTTC.

This chain joins TRBV6-6 and TRBJ2-7, with 7 bases that match TRBD2. The CDR3 loop spans 13 amino acids. Germline V gene data show CDR1 as MNHNY and CDR2 as SVGAGI (reference sequence). The junction had 4 bases not matched to a gene; V was cut back by 5 bases and J by 3 bases. CDR3 sequence reads: CASSPSGGYEQYF. In DNA, the CDR3 is TGTGCCAGCAGTCCCTCGGGGGGCTACGAGCAGTACTTC.

This rearrangement joins TRBV10-1 to TRBJ1-1; D unclear. The CDR3 length is 14 residues. Germline assignment: CDR1 WNHNN and CDR2 SYGVQD (reference sequence). Trimming stripped 0 bases from V and 7 bases from J, with 12 bases between. The CDR3 loop is CASSESGQAIEAFF. Here the CDR3 DNA reads TGCGCCAGCAGTGAGTCGGGCCAGGCGATTGAAGCTTTCTTT.

The chain combines TRBV5-1 with TRBJ1-1; the match to TRBD1 covers 7 bases. The J segment lost 0 bases and the V segment lost 5 bases, leaving 7 bases of the junction unmatched. The CDR3 extends over 15 amino acids. Germline values: CDR1 SGHRS, CDR2 YFSETQ. CDR3 bases: TGCGCCAGCAGTACCGGGACAGTTATGAACACTGAAGCTTTCTTT. This codes for CASSTGTVMNTEAFF.

The rearrangement uses TRBV6-5 and TRBJ2-2, with D unresolved. Per the germline V gene, CDR1 is MNHEY and CDR2 is SVGAGI. Trimming stripped 2 bases from V and 3 bases from J, with 7 bases between. This CDR3 has 14 residues. This CDR3 is CASSYRLDTGELFF. For the CDR3, the DNA is TGTGCCAGCAGTTACAGGCTAGACACCGGGGAGCTGTTTTTT.

The chain links TRBV15 to TRBJ2-7; the D is unclear. The germline V gene encodes CDR1 LNHNV and CDR2 YYDKDF (reference sequence). The CDR3 totals 12 residues. Deletions cut 6 bases from V and 3 bases from J, with 9 bases between. The CDR3 sequence is CATSRQFYEQYF. The CDR3 coding sequence is TGTGCCACCAGTAGGCAATTCTACGAGCAGTACTTC.

The chain recombines TRBV4-3 with TRBJ1-6; 7 positions agree with TRBD1. The CDR3 runs to 18 residues. The germline gives CDR1 LGHNA, CDR2 YSLEER. The junction had 11 bases not matched to a gene; V was cut back by 2 bases and J by 4 bases. The CDR3 DNA sequence: TGCGCCAGCAGCCAACACCTCGACAGGGAAAAATATAATTCACCCCTCCACTTT. Protein product: CASSQHLDREKYNSPLHF.

This chain joins TRBV4-2 and TRBJ1-4; D is unclear. The germline CDR1 and CDR2 sequences are LGHNA and YNFKEQ. CDR3 length: 13 residues. The V gene lost 1 base and the J gene lost 8 bases, with 8 bases spanning the gap. The CDR3 here is CASSQVTTEKLFF. CDR3 in DNA: TGTGCCAGCAGCCAAGTCACTACGGAAAAACTGTTTTTT.